These 12 T cell receptor beta chains were sequenced from one sample in a study of blood T cell repertoires in COVID-19. Only in-frame clones appear in the TCRdb table, and some are missing; sequencing was by immunoSEQ multiplex PCR. The table shows around 120,000 clones, with more than 75% occurring only once. Sequencing used peripheral blood. The receptors were sampled from a human donor in a cohort sampled during active COVID-19.

The chain couples TRBV29-1 to TRBJ2-1; the D gene is possibly TRBD1 (6 bases). The germline V gene has CDR1 SQVTM and CDR2 ANQGSEA. This CDR3 has 14 residues. The V end lost 3 bases, the J end lost 9 bases, and 18 bases lay between the germline ends. CDR3 protein: CSVELQSGDSEQFF. The DNA of the CDR3 is TGCAGCGTTGAGCTGCAGTCAGGGGATAGTGAGCAGTTCTTC.

The chain has TRBV3-1 (or the pseudogene TRBV3-2) and TRBJ2-7; 7 bases agree with TRBD2. Per the germline V gene, CDR1 is LGHDT and CDR2 is YNNKEL (reference sequence). The CDR3 sequence is 16 residues long. After removal of 1 base from V and 3 bases from J, the junction contained 9 bases not matched to a gene. In DNA form, the CDR3 reads TGTGCCAGCAGCCAAGTGGCGCGGGAGCGAATCTACGAGCAGTACTTC. Translation gives CASSQVARERIYEQYF.

This chain joins TRBV2 and TRBJ2-7; 11 bases fit TRBD2. The V segment lost 5 bases and the J segment 10 bases; nucleotides outside the gene matches: 13. The germline V gene encodes CDR1 SNHLY and CDR2 FYNNEI. CDR3 size: 15 residues. CDR3 DNA: TGTGCCAGCAGTACGGGACTAGCGGACTCTACGAGTCAGTACTTC. Residues: CASSTGLADSTSQYF.

The chain links TRBV5-4 to TRBJ2-7; D perhaps matches TRBD1 (6 bases). Germline V gene lookup returns CDR1 SGHNT and CDR2 YYREEE (reference sequence). This CDR3 is built from 14 residues. Trimming removed 4 bases at V and 4 bases at J, with 15 bases between. Here the CDR3 reads CASSPDREIYEQYF. The CDR3 DNA follows: TGTGCCAGCAGCCCGGACAGAGAAATTTACGAGCAGTACTTC.

The genes are TRBV19 and TRBJ1-5; D may be TRBD1 (6 bases). There are 15 residues in the CDR3. Deletions cut 4 bases from V and 1 base from J, with 11 bases between. Germline CDR1 reads LNHDA; CDR2 reads SQIVND (reference sequence). The CDR3 DNA reads as TGTGCCAGTAGTAGAGCCGGGACAAGCAATCAGCCCCAGCATTTT. Translation gives CASSRAGTSNQPQHF.

This clone was seen only once. The chain couples TRBV14 to TRBJ1-1; TRBD1 might be the D (5 bases). Trimming shortened V by 2 bases and J by 10 bases, and 14 bases separated the two germline ends. The CDR3 has 13 residues. The germline gives CDR1 SGHDN, CDR2 FVKESK. The CDR3 DNA reads TGTGCCAGCAGCCAACTGACAGCCGGGGGAGCTTTCTTT. This translates into CASSQLTAGGAFF.

The chain combines TRBV6-6 with TRBJ1-2, with D uncertain. Per germline, CDR1 MNHNY and CDR2 SVGAGI (reference sequence). With 2 bases removed from V and 6 bases from J, the gap between germline ends came to 16 bases. CDR3 size: 15 residues. The CDR3: CASSYRSVVLDGYTF. CDR3 in DNA: TGTGCCAGCAGTTACAGATCCGTAGTTTTAGATGGCTACACCTTC.

V gene TRBV20-1 combines with J gene TRBJ1-1; D not resolved. This CDR3 has 10 amino acids. Trimming took 7 bases from V and 3 from J, leaving 6 bases between them. The germline gives CDR1 DFQATT, CDR2 SNEGSKA (reference sequence). The CDR3 sequence: CSDVDTEAFF. CDR3 coding DNA: TGCAGTGACGTAGACACTGAAGCTTTCTTT.

The chain employs TRBV3-1 (or the pseudogene TRBV3-2) and TRBJ2-7; D might be TRBD1 (5 bases). Per germline, CDR1 LGHDT and CDR2 YNNKEL (reference sequence). The CDR3 has 12 residues. V lost 3 bases to trimming and J lost 7 bases, with 10 bases between them. CDR3 nucleotide sequence: TGTGCCAGCAGCCAGACAGATGGGGAGCAGTACTTC. Protein sequence: CASSQTDGEQYF.

This clone was seen a few times. The genes are TRBV19 and TRBJ1-5; 9 bases align to TRBD1. CDR3 length: 13 residues. In germline, CDR1 is LNHDA, CDR2 SQIVND (reference sequence). V dropped 8 bases and J dropped 5; count of bases not matched to a gene: 4. The DNA of the CDR3 is TGTGCCAGTGTGGACAGGGGCTATCAGCCCCAGCATTTT. It encodes CASVDRGYQPQHF.

The chain joins TRBV11-3 to TRBJ1-1; 8 bases align to TRBD1. Trimming at V came to 2 bases and at J to 4 bases, leaving 6 bases not matched to a gene. Germline V lookup: CDR1 SGHNT, CDR2 YENEEA. The CDR3 covers 15 residues. CDR3 region: CASSLSGQGGTEAFF. The CDR3 nucleotides are TGTGCCAGCAGCTTATCCGGACAGGGTGGCACTGAAGCTTTCTTT.

This clone is classed as medium-sized (0.01 to 0.1%). The chain joins TRBV2 to TRBJ1-3, with D perhaps TRBD1 (6 bases). V lost 6 bases and J lost 4, with 13 bases in between. Germline V lookup: CDR1 SNHLY, CDR2 FYNNEI. The CDR3 covers 14 residues. As DNA, the CDR3 is TGTGCCAGCAGACCAACAGGGTCCGGAAACACCATATATTTT. Its protein is CASRPTGSGNTIYF.